This T cell receptor beta chain was sequenced for a study of shared clonotypes between healthy human individuals. Turning to this clone: Its antigen is still unknown.

Cells designated naive CD8 were CD45RO-negative and were positively selected for CCR7, with terminally differentiated effector memory CD45RA+ cells excluded. The study, taken as a whole, reports: Clonotype sharing across a handful of donors was observed for around 5.1% of naive CD4 clonotypes.

In germline, CDR1 is MNHEY, CDR2 SMNVEV (reference sequence). The CDR3 runs 13 residues. The germline V and J ends were trimmed by 6 bases and 1 base, with 10 bases remaining between them. Produced via immunoSEQ multiplex PCR; TCRdb's table is partial and in-frame only. In the table there are about 2 million clones, about 95% of which are singletons. The rearrangement links TRBV27 to TRBJ2-7; D perhaps matches TRBD1 (6 bases). Specimen: naive CD8+ T cells sorted from blood. The TCR sequence derives from a man aged 18-30 years in good health. CDR3 in DNA: TGTGCCAGCAGATACACAGGGTCCTACGAGCAGTACTTC. Amino acid sequence: CASRYTGSYEQYF.